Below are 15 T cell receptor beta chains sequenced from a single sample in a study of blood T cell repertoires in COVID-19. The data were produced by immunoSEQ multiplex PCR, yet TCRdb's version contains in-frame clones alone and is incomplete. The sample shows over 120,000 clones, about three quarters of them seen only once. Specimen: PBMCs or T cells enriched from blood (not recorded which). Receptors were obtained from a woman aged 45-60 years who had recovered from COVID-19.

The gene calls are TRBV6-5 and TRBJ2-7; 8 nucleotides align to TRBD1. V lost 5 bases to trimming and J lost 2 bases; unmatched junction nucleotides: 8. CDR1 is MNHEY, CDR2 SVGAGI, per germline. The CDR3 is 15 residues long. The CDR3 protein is CASSILGQAAYEQYF. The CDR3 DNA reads TGTGCCAGCAGTATATTGGGACAGGCAGCCTACGAGCAGTACTTC.

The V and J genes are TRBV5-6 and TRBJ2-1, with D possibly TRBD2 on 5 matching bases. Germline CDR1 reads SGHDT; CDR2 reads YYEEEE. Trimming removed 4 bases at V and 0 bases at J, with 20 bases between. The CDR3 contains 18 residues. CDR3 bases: TGTGCCAGCAGCCTCTCGAAGCTAGACTACTCCTCCTACAATGAGCAGTTCTTC. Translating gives CASSLSKLDYSSYNEQFF.

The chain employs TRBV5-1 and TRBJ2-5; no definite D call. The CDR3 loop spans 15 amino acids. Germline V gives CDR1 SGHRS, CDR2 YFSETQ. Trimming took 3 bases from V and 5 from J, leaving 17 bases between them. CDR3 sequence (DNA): TGCGCCAGCAGCTACGGGTATGGCCAAGTGGAGACCCAGTACTTC. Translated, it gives CASSYGYGQVETQYF.

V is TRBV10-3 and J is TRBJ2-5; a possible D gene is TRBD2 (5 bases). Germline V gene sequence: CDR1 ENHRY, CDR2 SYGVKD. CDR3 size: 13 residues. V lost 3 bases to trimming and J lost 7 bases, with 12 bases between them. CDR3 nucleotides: TGTGCCATCAGTGAATTACGTGAGGGGACCCAGTACTTC. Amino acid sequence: CAISELREGTQYF.

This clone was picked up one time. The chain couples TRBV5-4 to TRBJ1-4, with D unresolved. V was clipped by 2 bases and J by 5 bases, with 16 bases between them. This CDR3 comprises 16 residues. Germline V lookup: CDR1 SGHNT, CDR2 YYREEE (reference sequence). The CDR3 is CASSFNPTAKNEKLFF. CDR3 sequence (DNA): TGTGCCAGCAGCTTCAACCCGACTGCTAAAAATGAAAAACTGTTTTTT.

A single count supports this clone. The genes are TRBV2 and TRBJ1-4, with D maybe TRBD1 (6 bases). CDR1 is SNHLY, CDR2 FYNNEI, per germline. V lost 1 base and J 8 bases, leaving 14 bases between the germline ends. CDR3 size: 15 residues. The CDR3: CASSEGAGEGEKLFF. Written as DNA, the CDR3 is TGTGCCAGCAGTGAAGGGGCAGGGGAGGGAGAAAAACTGTTTTTT.

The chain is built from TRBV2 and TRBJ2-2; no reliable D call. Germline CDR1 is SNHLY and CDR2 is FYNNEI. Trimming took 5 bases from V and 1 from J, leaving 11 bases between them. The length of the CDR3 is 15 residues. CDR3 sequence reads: CASSWVQRNTGELFF. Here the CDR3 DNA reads TGTGCCAGCAGTTGGGTTCAGCGGAACACCGGGGAGCTGTTTTTT. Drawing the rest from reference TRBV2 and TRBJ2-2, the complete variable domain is EPEVTQTPSHQVTQMGQEVILRCVPISNHLYFYWYRQILGQKVEFLVSFYNNEISEKSEIFDDQFSVERPDGSNFTLKIRSTKLEDSAMYFCASSWVQRNTGELFFGEGSRLTVL.

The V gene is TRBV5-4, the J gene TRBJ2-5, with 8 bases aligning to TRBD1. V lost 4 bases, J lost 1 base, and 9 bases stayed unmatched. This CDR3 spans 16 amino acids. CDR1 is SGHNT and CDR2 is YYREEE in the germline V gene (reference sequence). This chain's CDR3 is CASSTTQGELQETQYF. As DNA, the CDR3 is TGTGCCAGCAGCACGACACAGGGGGAGCTCCAAGAGACCCAGTACTTC.

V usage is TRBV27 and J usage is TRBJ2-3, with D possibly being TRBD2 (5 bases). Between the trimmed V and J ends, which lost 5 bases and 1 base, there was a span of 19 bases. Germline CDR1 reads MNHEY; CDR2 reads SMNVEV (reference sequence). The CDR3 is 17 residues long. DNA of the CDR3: TGTGCCAGCAGTGATCACACAACTAGAATTGGCACAGATACGCAGTATTTT. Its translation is CASSDHTTRIGTDTQYF.

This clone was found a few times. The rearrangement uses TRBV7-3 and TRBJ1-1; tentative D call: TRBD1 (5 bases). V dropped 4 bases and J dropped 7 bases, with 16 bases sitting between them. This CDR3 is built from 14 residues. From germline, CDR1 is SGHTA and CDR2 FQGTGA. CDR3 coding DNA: TGTGCCAGCAGCTCCGCCGGGACTCCAGATGAAGCTTTCTTT. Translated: CASSSAGTPDEAFF.

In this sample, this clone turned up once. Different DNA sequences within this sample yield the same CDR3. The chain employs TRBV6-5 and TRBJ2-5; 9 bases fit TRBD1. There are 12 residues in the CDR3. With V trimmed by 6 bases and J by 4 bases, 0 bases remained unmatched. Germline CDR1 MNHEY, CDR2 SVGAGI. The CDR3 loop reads CASRGQGETQYF. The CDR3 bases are TGTGCCAGCAGGGGACAGGGAGAGACCCAGTACTTC.

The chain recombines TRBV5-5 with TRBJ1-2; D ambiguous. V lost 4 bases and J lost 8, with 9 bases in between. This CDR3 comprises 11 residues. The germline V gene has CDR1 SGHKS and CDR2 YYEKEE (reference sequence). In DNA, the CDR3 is TGTGCCAGCAGCCTAACTAGGGGCTACACCTTC. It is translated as CASSLTRGYTF.

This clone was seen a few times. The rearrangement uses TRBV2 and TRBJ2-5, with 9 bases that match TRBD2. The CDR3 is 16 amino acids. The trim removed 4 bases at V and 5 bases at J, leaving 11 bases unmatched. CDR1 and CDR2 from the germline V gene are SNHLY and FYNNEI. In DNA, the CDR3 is TGTGCCAGCAGTGGCCAAAGCGGGGGGCCGCGGGAGACCCAGTACTTC. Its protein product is CASSGQSGGPRETQYF. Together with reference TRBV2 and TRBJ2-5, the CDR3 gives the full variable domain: EPEVTQTPSHQVTQMGQEVILRCVPISNHLYFYWYRQILGQKVEFLVSFYNNEISEKSEIFDDQFSVERPDGSNFTLKIRSTKLEDSAMYFCASSGQSGGPRETQYFGPGTRLLVL.

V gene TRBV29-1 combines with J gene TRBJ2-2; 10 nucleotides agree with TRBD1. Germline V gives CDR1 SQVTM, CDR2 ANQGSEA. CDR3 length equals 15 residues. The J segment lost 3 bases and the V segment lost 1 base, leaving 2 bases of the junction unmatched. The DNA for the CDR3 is TGCAGCGTTGAAGGGGACAGGGGCTACACCGGGGAGCTGTTTTTT. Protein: CSVEGDRGYTGELFF.

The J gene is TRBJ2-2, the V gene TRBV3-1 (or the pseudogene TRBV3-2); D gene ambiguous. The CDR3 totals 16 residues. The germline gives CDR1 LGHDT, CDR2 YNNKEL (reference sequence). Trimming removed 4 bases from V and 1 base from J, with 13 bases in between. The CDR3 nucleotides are TGTGCCAGCAGCCCCTTCAGCGATCGGAACACCGGGGAGCTGTTTTTT. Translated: CASSPFSDRNTGELFF.